The subject of this entry is one T cell receptor (beta chain). Antigen: not known. The entirety of the isolated RNA underwent reverse transcription, so expressed TCRB transcripts were sequenced. The protocol was immunoSEQ multiplex PCR, while the TCRdb copy is restricted to in-frame clones and leaves out a portion. This sample has hundreds of thousands of clones; roughly 12% occur once, and the top ten carry approximately 0.021%. Markers CD45RO/CCR7/CD25/CD127/CD95/CD27 served to sort CD4+ naive, central memory, regulatory and stem cell-like memory cells. Each population that was sorted was more than 95% pure. This specimen comes from a study of beta chain features in type 1 diabetes. The study's findings and limits: Because the template was cDNA, high-expressing cells might be over-represented. All four CD4+ subsets from Type 1 diabetes patients carried moderately but significantly shorter TCRB CDR3s.

From germline, CDR1 is SGHRS and CDR2 YFSETQ. This CDR3 has 13 residues. V was clipped by 5 bases and J by 4 bases, with 11 bases between them. The gene calls are TRBV5-1 and TRBJ2-3; the D gene is possibly TRBD1 (6 bases). This TCR derives from a young man with type 1 diabetes. Sequencing was performed on naive CD4+ T cells from blood. The chain's CDR3 is CASRTSGADTQYF. The CDR3 bases are TGCGCCAGCAGAACCTCAGGGGCAGATACGCAGTATTTT.